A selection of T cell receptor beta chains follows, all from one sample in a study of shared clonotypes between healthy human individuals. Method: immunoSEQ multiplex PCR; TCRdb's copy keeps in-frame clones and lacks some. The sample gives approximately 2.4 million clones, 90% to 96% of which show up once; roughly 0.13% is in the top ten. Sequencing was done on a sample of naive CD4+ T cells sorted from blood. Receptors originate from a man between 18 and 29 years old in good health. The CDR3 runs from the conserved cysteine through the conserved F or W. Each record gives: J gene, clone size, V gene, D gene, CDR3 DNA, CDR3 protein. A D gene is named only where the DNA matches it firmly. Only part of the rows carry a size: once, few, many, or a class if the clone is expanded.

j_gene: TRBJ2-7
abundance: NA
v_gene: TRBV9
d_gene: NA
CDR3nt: TGTGCCAGCAGCGTAGAGCCAGGGGCGGGCGAGCAGTACTTC
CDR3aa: CASSVEPGAGEQYF

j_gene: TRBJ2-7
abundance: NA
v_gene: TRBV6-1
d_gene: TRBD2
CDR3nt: TGTGCCAGCAGTGATCCCGGGACTATCTCCTACGAGCAGTACTTC
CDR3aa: CASSDPGTISYEQYF

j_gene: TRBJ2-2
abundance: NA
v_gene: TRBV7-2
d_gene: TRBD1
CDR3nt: TGTGCCAGCAGCTTACCCCGGGACAGGCGAAACACCGGGGAGCTGTTTTTT
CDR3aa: CASSLPRDRRNTGELFF

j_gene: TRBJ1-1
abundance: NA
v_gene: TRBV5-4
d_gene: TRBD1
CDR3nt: TGTGCCAGCAGCTGGGGACAGGGTGGTGAAGCTTTCTTT
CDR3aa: CASSWGQGGEAFF

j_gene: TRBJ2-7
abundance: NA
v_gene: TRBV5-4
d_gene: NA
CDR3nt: TGTGCCAGCAGGCCCCGGTCAGGGGATTCCCACGAGCAGTACTTC
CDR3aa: CASRPRSGDSHEQYF

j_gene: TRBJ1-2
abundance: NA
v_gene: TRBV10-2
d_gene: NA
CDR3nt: TGCGCCAGCAGTGAAGTCCCCCGGGGCAGGGGAAGATCTAACTATGGCTACACCTTC
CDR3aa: CASSEVPRGRGRSNYGYTF

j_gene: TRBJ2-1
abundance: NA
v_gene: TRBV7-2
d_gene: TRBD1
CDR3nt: TGTGCCAGCAGCTCCACGGACGCAAGGACAGGGTACGGGAATGAGCAGTTCTTC
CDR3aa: CASSSTDARTGYGNEQFF

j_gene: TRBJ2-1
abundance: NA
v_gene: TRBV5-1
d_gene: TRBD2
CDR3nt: TGCGCCAGCAGCCCGGGACTAGCGACATACAATGAGCAGTTCTTC
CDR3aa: CASSPGLATYNEQFF

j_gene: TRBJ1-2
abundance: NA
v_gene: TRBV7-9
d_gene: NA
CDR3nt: TGTGCTTCCATGGGTGACTATGGCTACACCTTC
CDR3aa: CASMGDYGYTF

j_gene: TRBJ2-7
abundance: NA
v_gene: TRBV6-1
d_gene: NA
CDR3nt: TGTGCCAGCACGTACGGGCAGCTAGAGCAGTACTTC
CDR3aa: CASTYGQLEQYF

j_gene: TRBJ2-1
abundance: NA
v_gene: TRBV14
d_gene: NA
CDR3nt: TGTGCCAGCAGCCAAGATCAGGGACCCACCTTCTTCCCAAACAATGAGCAGTTCTTC
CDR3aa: CASSQDQGPTFFPNNEQFF

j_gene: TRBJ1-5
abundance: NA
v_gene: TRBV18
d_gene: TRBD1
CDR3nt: TGTGCCAGCTCTCCAGGGGGAGAGCCCCAGCATTTT
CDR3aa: CASSPGGEPQHF

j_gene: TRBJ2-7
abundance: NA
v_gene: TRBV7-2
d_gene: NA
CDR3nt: TGTGCCAGCAGCTTAGATCTGGCGGGTTACGAGCAGTACTTC
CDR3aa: CASSLDLAGYEQYF

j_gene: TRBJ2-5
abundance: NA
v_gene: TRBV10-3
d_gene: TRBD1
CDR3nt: TGTGCCATCAGCCCGGGACAGGGGGCTGGAGGAGAGACCCAGTACTTC
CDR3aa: CAISPGQGAGGETQYF

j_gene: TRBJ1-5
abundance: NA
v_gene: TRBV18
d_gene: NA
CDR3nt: TGTGCCAGCTCACCAACGGGGGTTAATAGCAATCAGCCCCAGCATTTT
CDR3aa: CASSPTGVNSNQPQHF

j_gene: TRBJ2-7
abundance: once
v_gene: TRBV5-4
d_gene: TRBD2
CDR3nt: TGTGCCAGCAGCGCCGGACTAGCGGGAGTGTCTGAGCAGTACTTC
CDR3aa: CASSAGLAGVSEQYF

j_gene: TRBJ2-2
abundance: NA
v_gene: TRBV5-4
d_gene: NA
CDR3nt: TGTGCCAGCAGCTACTCGAGTGGGGGGTCCACCGGGGAGCTGTTTTTT
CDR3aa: CASSYSSGGSTGELFF

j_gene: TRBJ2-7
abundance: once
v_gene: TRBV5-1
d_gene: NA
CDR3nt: TGCGCCAGCAGCGTAGGAGGCTACGAGCAGTACTTC
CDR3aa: CASSVGGYEQYF

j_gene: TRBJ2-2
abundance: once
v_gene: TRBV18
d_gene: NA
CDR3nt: TGTGCCAGCTCATCAAAGAACACCGGGGAGCTGTTTTTT
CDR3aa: CASSSKNTGELFF

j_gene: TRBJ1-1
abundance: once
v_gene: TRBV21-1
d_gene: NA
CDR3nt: TGTGCCAGCAGCGGCGAATTAGCTCAAATTCGCACTGAAGCTTTCTTT
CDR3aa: CASSGELAQIRTEAFF

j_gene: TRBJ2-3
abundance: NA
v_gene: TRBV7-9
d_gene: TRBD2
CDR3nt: TGTGCCAGCCAGGCGGGAACTAGCGGGAGTGATACGCAGTATTTT
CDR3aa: CASQAGTSGSDTQYF

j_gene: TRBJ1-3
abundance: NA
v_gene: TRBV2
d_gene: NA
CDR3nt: TGTGCCAGCAGTGAACTGCGTGACACCATATATTTT
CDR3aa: CASSELRDTIYF

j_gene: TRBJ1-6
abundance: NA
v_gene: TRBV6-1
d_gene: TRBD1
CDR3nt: TGTGCCAGCAGTGCTACAGGGGCCTCACCCCTCCACTTT
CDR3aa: CASSATGASPLHF

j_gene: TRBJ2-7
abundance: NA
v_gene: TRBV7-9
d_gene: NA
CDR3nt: TGTGCCAGCGCCCTTTTGCCGACCTACGAGCAGTACTTC
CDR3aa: CASALLPTYEQYF

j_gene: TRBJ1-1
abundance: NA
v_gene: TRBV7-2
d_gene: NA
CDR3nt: TGTGCCAGCAGCTTAGAAGGGGCCCCGAACACTGAAGCTTTCTTT
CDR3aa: CASSLEGAPNTEAFF